Reported below is one T cell receptor (beta chain). Its target is not known. This entry comes from a study of T cells in narcolepsy. Study-level background: Patients with NT1 or NT2 and healthy control donors were enrolled. General study points: Autoreactive clonotypes reportedly recurred in blood of same and different patients, not controls. Autoreactive clone sequences were missing from some blood memory CD4+ repertoires. Same-patient CSF and blood CD4+ T cell clonotypes included HCRT-specific and TRIB2-specific autoreactive ones.

TCRdb keeps only in-frame clones here, not all; method: immunoSEQ multiplex PCR. The sample contains about 25,000 clones, roughly 80% of which appear only once. Per germline, CDR1 LNHDA and CDR2 SQIVND (reference sequence). Trimming stripped 1 base from V and 2 bases from J, with 9 bases between. The CDR3 consists of 14 residues. This sequence was found in a human donor with narcolepsy. The sequenced sample was CD45RA- memory CD4+ T cells from PBMCs. The chain joins TRBV19 to TRBJ2-7, with a tentative D call TRBD2 (5 bases). The CDR3: CASSIGVGAYEQYF. CDR3 DNA: TGTGCCAGTAGTATAGGGGTGGGAGCCTACGAGCAGTACTTC.